This T cell receptor beta chain derives from a study of cytomegalovirus exposure and HLA in healthy donors. General study findings and limits: The authors later found most CMV-associated TCR beta chains appeared HLA-restricted.

This PCR relied on a set of 60 Vbeta primers and 13 Jbeta primers. Profiling relied on immunoSEQ multiplex PCR, and the TCRdb table lists in-frame clones only, not all of them. Of over 100,000 clones listed, roughly 79% are singletons. Concerning this clone itself: The antigen remains undetermined.

This CDR3 has 15 amino acids. V gave up 5 bases and J gave up 8 bases, with 19 bases separating them. Looked up from germline, CDR1 is SGHDT and CDR2 is YYEEEE. The clonotype comes from a woman aged 25 to 39 in good health and CMV-seronegative. The specimen sequenced was PBMCs. The chain carries TRBV5-6 and TRBJ1-4, with D possibly matching TRBD1 (6 bases). CDR3 in amino acids: CASRETGKPGEKLFF. DNA for the CDR3: TGTGCCAGCAGGGAGACAGGAAAACCGGGGGAAAAACTGTTTTTT.